This T cell receptor beta chain was obtained from a study of T cells after yellow fever vaccination. MiXCR was run by TCRdb on the 5' RACE reads, yielding one entry per CDR3 protein. The sample includes tens of thousands of distinct CDR3 sequences, roughly 7.4% of them seen just once. The germline V gene has CDR1 SGHNT and CDR2 YYREEE (reference sequence). V was shortened by 4 bases and J by 0 bases, with 8 bases between the two germline ends. The CDR3 covers 15 residues. Whole-study results and caveats: Among all clonotypes, a small share was observed in both CD4 and CD8 compartments. After the booster, around 95% of CD4 and 75% to 90% of CD8 primary-response clones were re-detected.

The sample holds many counts of this clonotype. The antigen is unknown. The rearrangement links TRBV5-4 to TRBJ2-6; D is uncertain. This clonotype was obtained from a man aged 25-40 years who received the YFV17D yellow fever vaccine. The sequenced sample was CD8+ T cells sorted from PBMCs, obtained 15 days after the yellow fever booster vaccination. CDR3 in DNA: TGTGCCAGCAGCCCCAGAAGCTCTGGGGCCAACGTCCTGACTTTC. It translates to CASSPRSSGANVLTF.